The 28 T cell receptor beta chains listed next were all sequenced from one sample in a study of T cell responses to AZD1222 COVID-19 vaccine (dated by TCRdb to about 2021). Interpreted using the paper, the time point label stands for: about 28 days (+/-7) after the second vaccine dose. Reading the label with the study, this specimen's treatment or condition is: meningococcal conjugate vaccine given as trial control. The library came from the immunoSEQ multiplex PCR assay. In TCRdb, the immuneACCESS table is reduced to in-frame sequences with V and J assigned. These tables do not hold every clone; where another copy was compared, an unresolved V gene accounts for under half, and the others remain unexplained. In all, the sample holds under 200,000 clones, and more than 90% of those were seen once. Of the sample, about 3.6% is held by the ten largest clones. Sequenced material: peripheral blood, taken 28 days after the second dose of the MenACWY control vaccine. The source of these receptors is an adult who received the MenACWY meningococcal vaccine as a control.

This clone came up once. Other DNA sequences from this sample encode an identical CDR3 as well. The chain combines TRBV7-3 with TRBJ1-5; D is perhaps TRBD1 (6 bases). The germline V gene has CDR1 SGHTA and CDR2 FQGTGA. The CDR3 runs 13 residues. Trimming took off 4 bases at V and 7 bases at J, with 11 bases between the two ends. In DNA form, the CDR3 reads TGTGCCAGCAGCTCGACAGGAGGACAGCCCCAGCATTTT. Translation: CASSSTGGQPQHF.

The V and J genes are TRBV30 and TRBJ1-4; the match to TRBD1 covers 9 bases. The length of the CDR3 is 11 residues. Germline trimming cut 4 bases from V and 13 bases from J; bases unmatched to any gene: 4. The V gene's germline CDR1 is GTSNPN and CDR2 SVGIG (reference sequence). DNA of the CDR3: TGTGCCTGGAACAGGGGGCTCGGACTGTTTTTT. Translating gives CAWNRGLGLFF.

The chain links TRBV9 to TRBJ1-1; maybe TRBD1 (5 bases). The V gene's germline CDR1 is SGDLS and CDR2 YYNGEE. The V gene lost 4 bases and the J gene lost 1 base, with 8 bases spanning the gap. The CDR3 is 13 amino acids. CDR3: CASSLGRNTEAFF. The CDR3 DNA is TGTGCCAGCAGCCTGGGACGGAACACTGAAGCTTTCTTT.

This clone was seen more than once but under ten times. Here the CDR3 DNA reads TGTGCCAGCAGCCGCGGGGGGGCAGGGACCCTCTCTGGAAACACCATATATTTT. Amino acid sequence: CASSRGGAGTLSGNTIYF. J is TRBJ1-3 and V is TRBV7-9; weak D call: TRBD1 (6 bases). In germline, CDR1 is SEHNR, CDR2 FQNEAQ (reference sequence). V was cut by 5 bases and J by 0 bases, with 20 bases left in between. The CDR3 extends over 18 amino acids.

The chain is built from TRBV3-1 (or the pseudogene TRBV3-2) and TRBJ1-3; D might be TRBD1 (5 bases). The V end lost 5 bases, the J end lost 0 bases, and 20 bases lay between the germline ends. Germline V gene data show CDR1 as LGHDT and CDR2 as YNNKEL (reference sequence). This CDR3 has 18 residues. The CDR3 nucleotides read TGTGCCAGCAGCGGAACAGCCGGGACTCACTTCTCTGGAAACACCATATATTTT. It codes for CASSGTAGTHFSGNTIYF.

This clone occurred once. The genes are TRBV19 and TRBJ1-4; D may be TRBD1 (5 bases). Trimming took 7 bases from V and 3 from J, leaving 12 bases between them. The CDR3 has 14 amino acids. Germline CDR1 is LNHDA and CDR2 is SQIVND (reference sequence). The CDR3 region is CASTAPGANEKLFF. The CDR3, as DNA: TGTGCCAGTACCGCTCCGGGGGCTAATGAAAAACTGTTTTTT.

The CDR3 region is CASSVLGVATDTQYF. DNA of the CDR3: TGTGCCAGCAGCGTATTGGGGGTCGCCACAGATACGCAGTATTTT. The V and J genes are TRBV9 and TRBJ2-3; D possibly matches TRBD1 or TRBD2 (5 bases each). Germline V gives CDR1 SGDLS, CDR2 YYNGEE. CDR3 size: 15 residues. With 1 base removed from V and 2 bases from J, the gap between germline ends came to 11 bases.

The chain couples TRBV19 to TRBJ2-7, with TRBD1 as a possible D gene (5 bases). The CDR3 spans 13 residues. V was cut by 7 bases and J by 0 bases, with 10 bases left in between. Per germline, CDR1 LNHDA and CDR2 SQIVND (reference sequence). The chain's CDR3 is CASTSRDSYEQYF. CDR3 in DNA: TGTGCCAGTACGAGCAGGGACTCCTACGAGCAGTACTTC.

V usage is TRBV2 and J usage is TRBJ2-5; TRBD2 is a possible D gene (6 bases). CDR3 length equals 13 residues. Germline CDR1 SNHLY, CDR2 FYNNEI. V lost 6 bases and J 9 bases, leaving 17 bases between the germline ends. CDR3 amino acids: CASRTAPWGAQYF. DNA for the CDR3: TGTGCCAGCAGGACAGCGCCATGGGGGGCCCAGTACTTC.

Written as DNA, the CDR3 is TGCGCCAGCAGCTTAGCGGGAGAGGTTACCGGGGAGCTGTTTTTT. Protein sequence: CASSLAGEVTGELFF. The J gene is TRBJ2-2, the V gene TRBV5-1; 8 positions match TRBD2. Germline CDR1 is SGHRS and CDR2 is YFSETQ. Trimming took 2 bases from V and 5 from J; bases not matched to a gene: 5. The CDR3 loop spans 15 amino acids.

The V and J genes are TRBV19 and TRBJ2-7, with no clear D. The CDR3 spans 15 residues. Trimming took 5 bases from V and 0 from J, leaving 14 bases between them. In germline, CDR1 is LNHDA, CDR2 SQIVND (reference sequence). CDR3 region: CASSLRAGNSYEQYF. The CDR3 bases are TGTGCCAGTAGTCTTAGGGCAGGCAACTCCTACGAGCAGTACTTC.

The chain links TRBV6-2 or TRBV6-3 to TRBJ2-7, with D maybe TRBD2 (6 bases). CDR3 length: 15 residues. CDR1 and CDR2 (germline): MNHEY, SVGEGT. The germline V and J ends were trimmed by 6 bases and 3 bases, with 18 bases remaining between them. CDR3 nucleotide sequence: TGTGCCAGCAGCCCGGGACTCCCCTTGGGCTACGAGCAGTACTTC. Residues: CASSPGLPLGYEQYF.

The chain recombines TRBV28 with TRBJ2-2; D perhaps matches TRBD2 (5 bases). The germline gives CDR1 MDHEN, CDR2 SYDVKM. Trimming left V 6 bases short and J 0 bases short, with 20 bases between. The CDR3 runs to 18 residues. CDR3 protein: CASSLISPTGANTGELFF. CDR3 coding DNA: TGTGCCAGCAGCCTAATCTCCCCCACCGGGGCGAACACCGGGGAGCTGTTTTTT.

The rearrangement joins TRBV27 to TRBJ1-3, with TRBD1 identical over 7 bases. The CDR3 runs to 12 residues. J lost 4 bases, V lost 7 bases, and 1 base had no gene match. CDR1 and CDR2 (germline): MNHEY, SMNVEV (reference sequence). The CDR3 nucleotides are TGTGCCAGCAAGGACAGGGGAAACACCATATATTTT. It yields the protein CASKDRGNTIYF.

The CDR3 region has the DNA TGTGCCAGCAGTCCCTGGATAGACACTGAAGCTTTCTTT. Residues: CASSPWIDTEAFF. V is TRBV27 and J is TRBJ1-1, with unresolved D. This CDR3 is built from 13 residues. Between the trimmed V and J ends, which lost 5 bases and 3 bases, there was a span of 10 bases. The germline gives CDR1 MNHEY, CDR2 SMNVEV (reference sequence).

This clone was seen only a few times. The CDR3 nucleotides read TGTGCCAGCAGTGAACGGTCTATTAGCGGGAGCCACGAGCAGTACTTC. Protein sequence: CASSERSISGSHEQYF. The chain combines TRBV2 with TRBJ2-7; 9 nucleotides line up with TRBD2. This CDR3 spans 16 amino acids. The junction had 10 bases not matched to a gene; V was cut back by 2 bases and J by 5 bases. In germline, CDR1 is SNHLY, CDR2 FYNNEI.

This chain joins TRBV2 and TRBJ2-3, with D possibly being TRBD1 (5 bases). The V gene lost 1 base and the J gene lost 6 bases, with 14 bases spanning the gap. Germline V gene sequence: CDR1 SNHLY, CDR2 FYNNEI. The CDR3 contains 15 residues. Written as DNA, the CDR3 is TGTGCCAGCAGTGAAGAACAGGCAATTGAGGATACGCAGTATTTT. It translates to CASSEEQAIEDTQYF. The variable domain in full, with the rest retrieved from reference TRBV2 and TRBJ2-3, is EPEVTQTPSHQVTQMGQEVILRCVPISNHLYFYWYRQILGQKVEFLVSFYNNEISEKSEIFDDQFSVERPDGSNFTLKIRSTKLEDSAMYFCASSEEQAIEDTQYFGPGTRLTVL.

This clone was detected only once. The J gene is TRBJ1-6, the V gene TRBV2; D is ambiguous. Trimming cost V 4 bases and J 2 bases, with 9 bases left between them. The germline gives CDR1 SNHLY, CDR2 FYNNEI. The CDR3 covers 15 residues. CDR3 coding DNA: TGTGCCAGCAGTGTGACAAGCCCCTATAATTCACCCCTCCACTTT. Encoded protein: CASSVTSPYNSPLHF. Complete variable domain (other parts from reference TRBV2 and TRBJ1-6): EPEVTQTPSHQVTQMGQEVILRCVPISNHLYFYWYRQILGQKVEFLVSFYNNEISEKSEIFDDQFSVERPDGSNFTLKIRSTKLEDSAMYFCASSVTSPYNSPLHFGNGTRLTVT.

The chain uses TRBV7-9 and TRBJ1-5; 7 bases line up with TRBD1. The trim removed 3 bases at V and 11 bases at J, leaving 10 bases unmatched. Germline CDR1 and CDR2: SEHNR and FQNEAQ (reference sequence). The CDR3 contains 14 residues. The CDR3: CASSLGQPPMAQHF. CDR3 DNA sequence: TGTGCCAGCAGCTTGGGACAGCCACCGATGGCCCAGCATTTT. Full variable domain (missing parts from reference TRBV7-9 and TRBJ1-5): DTGVSQNPRHKITKRGQNVTFRCDPISEHNRLYWYRQTLGQGPEFLTYFQNEAQLEKSRLLSDRFSAERPKGSFSTLEIQRTEQGDSAMYLCASSLGQPPMAQHFGDGTRLSIL.

CDR3 loop: CASSLGGPSNEKLFF. CDR3 nucleotide sequence: TGTGCCAGCAGCTTAGGGGGACCGTCTAATGAAAAACTGTTTTTT. V is TRBV7-9 and J is TRBJ1-4; perhaps TRBD1 as D (5 bases). Germline-derived CDR1 and CDR2 are SEHNR and FQNEAQ (reference sequence). This CDR3 has 15 residues. V shed 1 base and J shed 3 bases, with 9 bases lying between them.

V gene TRBV5-1 combines with J gene TRBJ1-3, with D maybe TRBD1 (5 bases). The length of the CDR3 is 14 residues. Trimming stripped 0 bases from V and 6 bases from J, with 10 bases between. Germline CDR1 SGHRS, CDR2 YFSETQ. The CDR3 DNA is TGCGCCAGCAGCTTGGGCAGGGCTGAAAACACCATATATTTT. This codes for CASSLGRAENTIYF. Together with reference TRBV5-1 and TRBJ1-3, the CDR3 gives the full variable domain: KAGVTQTPRYLIKTRGQQVTLSCSPISGHRSVSWYQQTPGQGLQFLFEYFSETQRNKGNFPGRFSGRQFSNSRSEMNVSTLELGDSALYLCASSLGRAENTIYFGEGSWLTVV.

Concerning this clone itself: Possible read error: a much larger clone is one base away. This chain uses TRBV28 with TRBJ1-4, with D tentatively TRBD1 (6 bases). CDR1 and CDR2 (germline): MDHEN, SYDVKM. V dropped 2 bases and J dropped 8 bases, with 9 bases sitting between them. This CDR3 has 13 residues. The CDR3 is CASSLAGTEKLFF. DNA for the CDR3: TGTGCCAGCAGTTTAGCGGGGACAGAAAAACTGTTTTTT.

The chain couples TRBV18 to TRBJ2-7, with 9 positions matching TRBD2. Germline loops: CDR1 KGHSH, CDR2 LQKENI. The CDR3 consists of 15 residues. Germline trimming cut 4 bases from V and 6 bases from J; bases unmatched to any gene: 10. CDR3 DNA sequence: TGTGCCAGCTCACACTCAGCGGGAGGTCCCCCCGAGCAGTACTTC. This gives the protein CASSHSAGGPPEQYF.

This clone was recorded a few times. This chain links TRBV14 with TRBJ1-6, with 11 bases aligning to TRBD1. The CDR3 runs 14 residues. J was trimmed by 10 bases and V by 4 bases; bases with no gene match: 3. CDR1 and CDR2 (germline): SGHDN, FVKESK. CDR3 bases: TGTGCCAGCAGCCGGGGACAGGGGGAATCACCCCTCCACTTT. It yields the protein CASSRGQGESPLHF.

The chain combines TRBV7-9 with TRBJ2-3; 10 bases agree with TRBD1. CDR1 is SEHNR and CDR2 is FQNEAQ in the germline V gene (reference sequence). The CDR3 runs 15 residues. The V and J ends lost 5 bases and 3 bases, in that order; junction bases with no gene match: 5. CDR3 bases: TGTGCCAGCAGCAAAGACAGGGGGCGTACAGATACGCAGTATTTT. It is translated as CASSKDRGRTDTQYF. Filled out from reference TRBV7-9 and TRBJ2-3, the complete variable domain reads DTGVSQNPRHKITKRGQNVTFRCDPISEHNRLYWYRQTLGQGPEFLTYFQNEAQLEKSRLLSDRFSAERPKGSFSTLEIQRTEQGDSAMYLCASSKDRGRTDTQYFGPGTRLTVL.

The chain combines TRBV27 with TRBJ2-7; the match to TRBD2 covers 8 bases. The germline V gene has CDR1 MNHEY and CDR2 SMNVEV (reference sequence). The CDR3 consists of 14 residues. The V gene end was trimmed by 2 bases and the J gene end by 3 bases; junction bases not matched to a gene: 3. Here the CDR3 reads CASSLSGGHYEQYF. DNA for the CDR3: TGTGCCAGCAGTTTAAGCGGGGGCCACTACGAGCAGTACTTC.

The genes are TRBV19 and TRBJ1-5, with 10 bases matching TRBD1. The CDR3 loop spans 16 amino acids. CDR1 and CDR2 (germline): LNHDA, SQIVND (reference sequence). The V gene end was trimmed by 4 bases and the J gene end by 5 bases; junction bases not matched to a gene: 8. The CDR3 nucleotides are TGTGCCAGTAGTACCTCCGGGACAGGGGCTTATCAGCCCCAGCATTTT. Translation: CASSTSGTGAYQPQHF.

The chain employs TRBV3-1 (or the pseudogene TRBV3-2) and TRBJ2-7, with D perhaps TRBD1 (6 bases). The germline gives CDR1 LGHDT, CDR2 YNNKEL (reference sequence). This CDR3 spans 13 amino acids. Trimming pared 6 bases from V and 2 bases from J, leaving 11 bases between. The CDR3 coding sequence is TGTGCCAGCAGACAGGGCCAGGCCTACGAGCAGTACTTC. Its protein product is CASRQGQAYEQYF.